This is a list of T cell receptor beta chains from one sample in a study of shared clonotypes between healthy human individuals. Measured with immunoSEQ multiplex PCR; TCRdb has only the in-frame clones, and not every one. Found here are 850,000 to 1,200,000 clones, roughly 70% of them singletons; the top ten hold around 1.4%. Sequencing input: memory CD4+ T cells sorted from blood. The origin of the receptors is a man aged 18 to 30 in good health. Both conserved end residues are part of each CDR3. Fields, in order: V gene, clone size, J gene, D gene, CDR3 protein, CDR3 DNA. The D gene is left open where the match is weak. The size of a clone is reported for some rows only, either as once, few or many, or as a class for expanded clones.

TRBV19	few	TRBJ2-7	TRBD2	CASERTSGNGYEQYF	TGTGCCAGTGAACGGACTAGCGGGAATGGCTACGAGCAGTACTTC
TRBV28	-	TRBJ2-5	-	CASSSGGEETQYF	TGTGCCAGCAGTTCTGGGGGTGAAGAGACCCAGTACTTC
TRBV6-1	-	TRBJ2-3	-	CASSEYLVTDTQYF	TGTGCCAGCAGTGAATACCTGGTCACAGATACGCAGTATTTT
TRBV10-3	few	TRBJ1-1	-	CAISDGTEAFF	TGTGCCATCAGTGACGGGACAGAAGCTTTCTTT
TRBV27	-	TRBJ2-1	-	CASTSGLAQYNEQFF	TGTGCCAGCACAAGCGGGCTAGCGCAATACAATGAGCAGTTCTTC
TRBV27	-	TRBJ1-3	-	CASSLSHSGNTIYF	TGTGCCAGCAGTTTATCCCACTCTGGAAACACCATATATTTT
TRBV6-5	-	TRBJ2-2	-	CASRPIGLNTGELFF	TGTGCCAGCAGACCGATCGGACTGAACACCGGGGAGCTGTTTTTT
TRBV7-9	-	TRBJ2-7	TRBD1	CASSPAGTGLYEQYF	TGTGCCAGCAGCCCGGCCGGGACAGGGTTGTACGAGCAGTACTTC
TRBV28	-	TRBJ1-5	-	CASRLTGLGSNQPQHF	TGTGCCAGCAGACTCACAGGGTTGGGGAGCAATCAGCCCCAGCATTTT
TRBV6-5	-	TRBJ2-5	TRBD2	CASRGLAGVVETQYF	TGTGCCAGCAGAGGACTAGCGGGAGTAGTTGAGACCCAGTACTTC
TRBV12-5	-	TRBJ2-1	-	CASVRRGFQDEQFF	TGTGCTAGTGTCCGACGGGGCTTCCAGGATGAGCAGTTCTTC
TRBV7-2	-	TRBJ2-7	-	CASSNSQAAGYEQYF	TGTGCCAGCAGCAACTCCCAAGCGGCGGGTTACGAGCAGTACTTC
TRBV9	-	TRBJ1-1	-	CASSVAGETEAFF	TGTGCCAGCAGCGTAGCGGGGGAAACTGAAGCTTTCTTT
TRBV6-6	-	TRBJ2-1	-	CASNLGEQFF	TGTGCCAGCAACCTGGGTGAGCAGTTCTTC
TRBV4-3	-	TRBJ1-6	-	CASSQKIGKGYNSPLHF	TGCGCCAGCAGCCAAAAGATAGGGAAGGGATATAATTCACCCCTCCACTTT
TRBV2	few	TRBJ2-4	TRBD1	CASSIATGEKNIQYF	TGTGCCAGCAGCATAGCTACAGGGGAGAAAAACATTCAGTACTTC
TRBV4-2	few	TRBJ2-3	TRBD2	CASSQGDSGRESDTQYF	TGTGCCAGCAGCCAAGGGGATAGCGGGAGAGAGTCAGATACGCAGTATTTT
TRBV5-5	-	TRBJ1-2	-	CASSLDRYYGYTF	TGTGCCAGCAGCTTGGACCGCTACTATGGCTACACCTTC
TRBV7-9	-	TRBJ1-1	-	CASSLQGMNTEAFF	TGTGCCAGCAGCTTACAGGGAATGAACACTGAAGCTTTCTTT
TRBV11-2	-	TRBJ2-5	-	CASSLRGLQGTQYF	TGTGCCAGCAGCTTACGAGGGCTTCAGGGCACCCAGTACTTC
TRBV7-3	-	TRBJ2-1	-	CASSQTTNEQFF	TGTGCCAGCAGCCAGACTACCAATGAGCAGTTCTTC
TRBV28	few	TRBJ2-1	-	CASSLGQGPPYNEQFF	TGTGCCAGCAGTTTAGGGCAGGGGCCTCCCTACAATGAGCAGTTCTTC
TRBV27	-	TRBJ1-2	TRBD1	CASSLSGTVHYGYTF	TGTGCCAGCAGTTTATCGGGGACAGTCCACTATGGCTACACCTTC
TRBV9	-	TRBJ2-4	TRBD1	CASSETGGRDIQYF	TGTGCCAGCAGTGAAACAGGGGGCAGGGACATTCAGTACTTC
TRBV29-1	-	TRBJ2-1	-	CSVGTVSYNEQFF	TGCAGCGTTGGGACCGTCTCCTACAATGAGCAGTTCTTC
TRBV5-3	-	TRBJ2-5	TRBD2	CARSPEMSGRTQETQYF	TGTGCCAGAAGTCCCGAGATGAGCGGGAGGACCCAAGAGACCCAGTACTTC
TRBV6-6	-	TRBJ1-2	TRBD1	CASSYWRTGGSGYTF	TGTGCCAGCAGTTACTGGCGGACAGGGGGCAGTGGCTACACCTTC
TRBV7-2	-	TRBJ1-4	-	CASSVAPGLENEKLFF	TGTGCCAGCAGCGTTGCTCCGGGACTTGAGAATGAAAAACTGTTTTTT
TRBV5-4	-	TRBJ1-2	TRBD1	CASSLENYRGHYGYTF	TGTGCCAGCAGCTTGGAAAATTACAGGGGCCACTATGGCTACACCTTC
TRBV30	-	TRBJ2-1	-	CAWSVATVGEQFF	TGTGCCTGGAGTGTAGCCACCGTGGGTGAGCAGTTCTTC
TRBV30	-	TRBJ1-6	-	CAWSGATGPNSPLHF	TGTGCCTGGAGTGGGGCGACAGGCCCGAATTCACCCCTCCACTTT
TRBV9	-	TRBJ1-3	-	CASSVVAVNSGNTIYF	TGTGCCAGCAGCGTAGTTGCAGTTAACTCTGGAAACACCATATATTTT
TRBV11-2	-	TRBJ2-1	TRBD2	CASSTGTSGGLWHEQFF	TGTGCCAGCAGCACGGGGACTAGCGGGGGACTTTGGCATGAGCAGTTCTTC
TRBV30	few	TRBJ1-1	-	CAWSAPEGMAFF	TGTGCCTGGAGTGCTCCCGAGGGGATGGCTTTCTTT
TRBV5-4	few	TRBJ2-5	-	CASSLGLGSYQETQYF	TGTGCCAGCAGCTTGGGCCTCGGGTCATACCAAGAGACCCAGTACTTC
TRBV6-1	few	TRBJ1-2	TRBD1	CASTTESTGGYGYTF	TGTGCCAGCACCACGGAATCGACAGGGGGCTATGGCTACACCTTC
TRBV30	-	TRBJ1-1	-	CAWTSASGHRNTEAFF	TGTGCCTGGACGTCTGCTTCGGGACACAGGAACACTGAAGCTTTCTTT
TRBV6-6	-	TRBJ2-7	-	CASRDGSPTYEQYF	TGTGCCAGCAGGGACGGGTCCCCAACCTACGAGCAGTACTTC
TRBV25-1	-	TRBJ2-5	TRBD2	CASTNAGGRHETQYF	TGTGCCAGCACTAACGCGGGAGGCCGCCATGAGACCCAGTACTTC
TRBV29-1	-	TRBJ2-5	TRBD1	CSVAGTAQETQYF	TGCAGCGTAGCCGGGACAGCTCAAGAGACCCAGTACTTC
TRBV7-2	-	TRBJ2-5	TRBD2	CASSPIAGGAPQETQYF	TGTGCCAGCAGCCCTATAGCGGGAGGTGCCCCCCAGGAGACCCAGTACTTC
TRBV2	-	TRBJ1-1	-	CASSESRTEAFF	TGTGCCAGCAGTGAAAGTCGAACTGAAGCTTTCTTT
TRBV28	once	TRBJ1-4	-	CASSLRNNEKLFF	TGTGCCAGCAGTTTAAGAAATAATGAAAAACTGTTTTTT
TRBV28	-	TRBJ1-4	-	CASSTRQGYHEKLFF	TGTGCCAGCAGTACCCGGCAGGGGTACCATGAAAAACTGTTTTTT
TRBV5-6	once	TRBJ1-6	-	CASKDSLSSYNSPLHF	TGTGCCAGCAAGGACAGCCTGAGCTCCTATAATTCACCCCTCCACTTT
TRBV4-1	-	TRBJ1-4	-	CASSQDGFANEKLFF	TGCGCCAGCAGCCAAGATGGTTTTGCTAATGAAAAACTGTTTTTT
TRBV19	-	TRBJ1-1	TRBD1	CASSPVVQGSGAFF	TGTGCCAGTAGCCCAGTGGTACAGGGGTCCGGGGCTTTCTTT
TRBV19	-	TRBJ1-1	TRBD1	CASRDRGNTEAFF	TGTGCCAGCAGGGACAGGGGGAACACTGAAGCTTTCTTT
TRBV4-3	-	TRBJ2-7	-	CASSQVYEGPYEQYF	TGCGCCAGCAGCCAAGTTTACGAGGGACCCTACGAGCAGTACTTC
TRBV4-1	few	TRBJ2-7	-	CASSQDLTRSYEQYF	TGCGCCAGCAGCCAAGATCTTACCCGATCCTACGAGCAGTACTTC
TRBV27	-	TRBJ1-3	TRBD1	CASSSGTESSGNTIYF	TGTGCCAGCAGTTCCGGGACAGAAAGCTCTGGAAACACCATATATTTT
TRBV7-2	-	TRBJ2-1	TRBD2	CASSSRSGSGNEQFF	TGTGCCAGCAGCTCGCGGAGCGGGAGCGGCAATGAGCAGTTCTTC
TRBV10-2	-	TRBJ2-2	TRBD1	CASSGTGGSGELFF	TGCGCCAGCAGCGGGACAGGGGGATCCGGGGAGCTGTTTTTT
TRBV6-6	-	TRBJ2-7	-	CASSYPSGLGGHEQYF	TGTGCCAGCAGTTACCCCTCGGGCCTAGGGGGACACGAGCAGTACTTC
TRBV30	-	TRBJ1-5	-	CAWSTQGGQPQHF	TGTGCCTGGAGTACCCAGGGCGGGCAGCCCCAGCATTTT
TRBV7-3	-	TRBJ2-1	TRBD1	CASSLNGQGTYNEQFF	TGTGCCAGCAGCTTAAATGGACAGGGCACCTACAATGAGCAGTTCTTC
TRBV30	few	TRBJ2-7	TRBD1	CAWSATGGYEQYF	TGTGCCTGGAGCGCGACAGGGGGCTACGAGCAGTACTTC
TRBV10-2	-	TRBJ2-5	-	CASSEGRGHQETQYF	TGCGCCAGCAGTGAAGGCAGGGGTCATCAAGAGACCCAGTACTTC
TRBV6-5	once	TRBJ1-5	TRBD1	CASRGQGANQPQHF	TGTGCCAGCAGGGGACAGGGGGCCAATCAGCCCCAGCATTTT
TRBV15	-	TRBJ2-7	-	CATSREGTVQYF	TGTGCCACCAGCAGAGAAGGGACGGTCCAGTACTTC